This T cell receptor (beta chain) was sequenced during a study of cytomegalovirus exposure and HLA in healthy donors. Germline V gene data show CDR1 as SGDLS and CDR2 as YYNGEE. The CDR3 spans 14 residues. V shed 0 bases and J shed 0 bases, with 6 bases lying between them. The PCR employed 60 Vbeta primers together with 13 Jbeta primers. Repertoires were generated with immunoSEQ multiplex PCR, while TCRdb's copy carries only in-frame clones and drops some. The sample consists of under 200,000 clones, 65% to 85% of them appearing once. Sequencing was done on a sample of PBMCs. This TCR came from a man in his forties or fifties in good health and CMV-seropositive. The genes are TRBV9 and TRBJ1-1, with D unresolved. The chain's CDR3 is CASSVGHLNTEAFF. CDR3 DNA sequence: TGTGCCAGCAGCGTAGGGCACCTGAACACTGAAGCTTTCTTT.